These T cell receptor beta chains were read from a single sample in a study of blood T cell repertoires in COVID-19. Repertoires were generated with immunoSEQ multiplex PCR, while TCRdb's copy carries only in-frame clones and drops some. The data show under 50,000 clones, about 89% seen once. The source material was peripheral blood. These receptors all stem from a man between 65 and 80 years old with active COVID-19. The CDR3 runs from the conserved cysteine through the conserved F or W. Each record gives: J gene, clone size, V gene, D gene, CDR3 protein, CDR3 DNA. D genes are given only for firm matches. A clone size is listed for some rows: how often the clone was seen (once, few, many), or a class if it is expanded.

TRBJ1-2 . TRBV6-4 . CASSDVLGRGFYTF TGTGCCAGCAGTGACGTTCTTGGGCGCGGGTTCTACACCTTC
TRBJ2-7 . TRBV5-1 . CASSLHGRDEQYF TGCGCCAGCAGTTTACACGGCAGGGACGAGCAGTACTTC
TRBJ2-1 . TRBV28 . CASSSTVNEQFF TGTGCCAGCAGTTCAACAGTCAATGAGCAGTTCTTC
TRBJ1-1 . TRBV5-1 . CASSLVQMNTEAFF TGCGCCAGCAGCTTGGTCCAGATGAACACTGAAGCTTTCTTT
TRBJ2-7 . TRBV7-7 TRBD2 CASSPGLAGAYEQYF TGTGCTAGCAGTCCCGGACTAGCGGGGGCCTACGAGCAGTACTTC
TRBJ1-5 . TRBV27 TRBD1 CASSAPGQNQPQHF TGTGCCAGCAGTGCCCCGGGACAGAATCAGCCCCAGCATTTT
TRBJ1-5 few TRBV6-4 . CASRPSRDSHGNQPQHF TGTGCCAGCAGACCCAGCCGGGACTCCCATGGCAATCAGCCCCAGCATTTT
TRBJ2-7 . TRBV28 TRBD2 CASSPSGETDYEQYF TGTGCCAGCAGTCCTAGCGGGGAGACAGACTACGAGCAGTACTTC
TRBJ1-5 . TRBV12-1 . CASSSTNQPQHF TGTGCCAGCAGCTCAACAAATCAGCCCCAGCATTTT
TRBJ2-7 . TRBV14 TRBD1 CASSQWDRYEQYF TGTGCCAGCAGCCAATGGGACAGATACGAGCAGTACTTC
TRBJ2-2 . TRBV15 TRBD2 CATSPRLAGDTGELFF TGTGCCACCAGCCCCCGACTAGCGGGGGACACCGGGGAGCTGTTTTTT
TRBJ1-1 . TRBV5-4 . CASSLGLQNTEAFF TGTGCCAGCAGCTTGGGACTTCAGAACACTGAAGCTTTCTTT
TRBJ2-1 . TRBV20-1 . CSAPLADEQFF TGCAGTGCACCCTTAGCGGATGAGCAGTTCTTC
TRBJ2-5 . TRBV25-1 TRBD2 CASSDRTSTQETQYF TGTGCCAGCAGTGACCGGACTAGCACCCAAGAGACCCAGTACTTC
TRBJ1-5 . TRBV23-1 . CASSQSAQGLVLQPQHF TGCGCCAGCAGTCAATCAGCCCAGGGCCTAGTATTACAGCCCCAGCATTTT
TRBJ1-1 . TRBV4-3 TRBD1 CASSQDPPGQGSGEAFF TGCGCCAGCAGCCAAGACCCCCCGGGACAGGGGTCGGGTGAAGCTTTCTTT
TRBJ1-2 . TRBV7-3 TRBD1 CASSPYPGQGVSGYTF TGTGCCAGCAGCCCGTATCCGGGACAGGGGGTGTCTGGCTACACCTTC
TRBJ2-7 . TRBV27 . CASTSTSYEQYF TGTGCCAGCACCTCAACTTCCTACGAGCAGTACTTC
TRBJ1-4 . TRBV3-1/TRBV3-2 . CASSQSEKLFF TGTGCCAGCAGCCAGAGTGAAAAACTGTTTTTT
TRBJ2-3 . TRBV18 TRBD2 CASSPNAGGPTSTDTQYF TGTGCCAGCTCACCAAACGCGGGGGGGCCTACTAGCACAGATACGCAGTATTTT
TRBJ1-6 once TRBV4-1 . CASSQVRENSPLHF TGCGCCAGCAGCCAAGTGCGGGAAAATTCACCCCTCCACTTT
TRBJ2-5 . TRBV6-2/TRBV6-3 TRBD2 CASSTGLRETQYF TGTGCCAGCAGTACGGGACTACGAGAGACCCAGTACTTC
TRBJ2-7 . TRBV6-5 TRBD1 CARIGQGNEQYF TGTGCCAGGATCGGACAGGGGAACGAGCAGTACTTC
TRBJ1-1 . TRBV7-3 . CASSLYPLNTEAFF TGTGCCAGCAGCTTATATCCGTTGAACACTGAAGCTTTCTTT
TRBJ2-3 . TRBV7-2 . CASSIGGLNTDTQYF TGTGCCAGCAGTATCGGGGGGCTTAACACAGATACGCAGTATTTT
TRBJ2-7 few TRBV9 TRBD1 CASSPWDRGKEQYF TGTGCCAGCAGCCCATGGGACAGGGGGAAAGAGCAGTACTTC
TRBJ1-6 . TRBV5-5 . CASSLLYSQGSSNSPLHF TGTGCCAGCAGCTTGTTGTATTCTCAGGGGTCCTCTAATTCACCCCTCCACTTT
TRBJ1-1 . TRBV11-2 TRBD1 CASSTGTGGKAFF TGTGCCAGCAGCACGGGGACAGGCGGGAAGGCTTTCTTT
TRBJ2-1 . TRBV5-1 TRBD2 CASTERGGDNEQFF TGCGCCAGCACGGAGCGGGGGGGAGACAATGAGCAGTTCTTC
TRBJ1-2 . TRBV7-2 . CASSLRSEGTYSYTF TGTGCCAGCAGCTTAAGGTCGGAGGGGACCTATAGCTACACCTTC
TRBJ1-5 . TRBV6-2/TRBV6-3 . CASSYPSKGNQPQHF TGTGCCAGCAGTTACCCCTCGAAGGGGAATCAGCCCCAGCATTTT
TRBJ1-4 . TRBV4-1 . CASSPSGLSTNEKLFF TGCGCCAGCAGCCCCTCGGGACTTTCAACTAATGAAAAACTGTTTTTT
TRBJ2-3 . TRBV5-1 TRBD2 CASTQGLAGGRDTQYF TGCGCCAGCACCCAGGGACTAGCGGGGGGGCGAGATACGCAGTATTTT
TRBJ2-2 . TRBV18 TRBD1 CASSPPTGSNTGELFF TGTGCCAGCTCACCACCGACAGGGTCGAACACCGGGGAGCTGTTTTTT
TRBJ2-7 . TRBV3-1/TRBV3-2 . CASSPRGARRIDEQYF TGTGCCAGCAGCCCGCGCGGGGCCAGAAGAATAGACGAGCAGTACTTC
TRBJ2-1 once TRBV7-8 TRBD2 CASSFRAGASLYNEQFF TGTGCCAGCAGCTTCCGAGCGGGGGCTTCTCTATACAATGAGCAGTTCTTC
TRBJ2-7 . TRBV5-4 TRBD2 CASSLSGVSYEQYF TGTGCCAGCAGCTTGAGCGGGGTCTCCTACGAGCAGTACTTC
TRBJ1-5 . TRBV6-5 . CASSPKAYQPQHF TGTGCCAGCAGCCCAAAAGCCTATCAGCCCCAGCATTTT
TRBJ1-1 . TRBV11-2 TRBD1 CASSLAGQRVEAFF TGTGCCAGCAGCTTAGCGGGACAGCGCGTTGAAGCTTTCTTT
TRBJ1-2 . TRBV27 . CASRDLSARGSSGGYTF TGTGCCAGCAGAGACCTTTCAGCAAGGGGTTCGTCGGGTGGCTACACCTTC
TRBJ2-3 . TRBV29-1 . CSVEVTRADTQYF TGCAGCGTTGAAGTGACTAGGGCGGATACGCAGTATTTT
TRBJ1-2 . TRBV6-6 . CASSYSIQGHYGYTF TGTGCCAGCAGTTACTCAATCCAGGGGCACTATGGCTACACCTTC
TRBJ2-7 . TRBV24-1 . CATRLWTHTYEQYF TGTGCCACCAGGTTATGGACACATACCTACGAGCAGTACTTC
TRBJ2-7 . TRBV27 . CASSFPVYEQYF TGTGCCAGCAGTTTCCCAGTATACGAGCAGTACTTC
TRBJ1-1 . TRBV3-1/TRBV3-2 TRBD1 CASSQATGGGTEAFF TGTGCCAGCAGCCAAGCCACAGGGGGCGGCACTGAAGCTTTCTTT
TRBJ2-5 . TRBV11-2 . CASSFGQNQETQYF TGTGCCAGCAGCTTCGGACAGAACCAAGAGACCCAGTACTTC
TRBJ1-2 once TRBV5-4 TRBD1 CASSPGQVLNYGYTF TGTGCCAGCAGCCCGGGACAGGTTTTGAACTATGGCTACACCTTC
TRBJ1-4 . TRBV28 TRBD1 CASSFSGQFNEKLFF TGTGCCAGCAGTTTCTCGGGACAGTTTAATGAAAAACTGTTTTTT
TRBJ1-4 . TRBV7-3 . CASSLFSGSNEKLFF TGTGCCAGCAGCTTATTTTCAGGTTCTAATGAAAAACTGTTTTTT
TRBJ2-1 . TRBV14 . CASSQGRPGVSEQFF TGTGCCAGCAGCCAAGGGCGGCCGGGGGTGAGTGAGCAGTTCTTC
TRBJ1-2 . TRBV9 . CASSVDPGGSWGYTF TGTGCCAGCAGCGTAGACCCAGGCGGGAGCTGGGGCTACACCTTC
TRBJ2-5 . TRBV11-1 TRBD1 CASSGTGIGETQYF TGTGCCAGCAGCGGGACAGGGATTGGAGAGACCCAGTACTTC
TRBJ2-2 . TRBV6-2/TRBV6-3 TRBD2 CASSYPGLADHTGELFF TGTGCCAGCAGTTACCCGGGACTAGCGGACCACACCGGGGAGCTGTTTTTT
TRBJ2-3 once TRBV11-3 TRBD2 CASSPSVAGGTDTQYF TGTGCCAGCAGCCCATCTGTAGCGGGGGGCACAGATACGCAGTATTTT
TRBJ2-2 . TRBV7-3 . CASSLGQANTGELFF TGTGCCAGCAGCTTGGGCCAGGCGAACACCGGGGAGCTGTTTTTT